This T cell receptor (beta chain) originates from a study of CD8 T cells in ankylosing spondylitis. Overall study results and limits: Several highly homologous variants made up a TCR beta motif, and this motif appeared characteristic of ankylosing spondylitis blood. Within matched ankylosing spondylitis synovial fluid, disease-linked clones were reportedly significantly enriched. Disease-linked clones bore a CD8+ phenotype and were relatively rare in peripheral blood.

Remarks on this clonotype: Its specificity is not known.

For TCR beta, libraries came from quantitative 5'-RACE with molecular barcodes. TCRdb re-derived calls from the 5' RACE reads in MiXCR, one entry per CDR3 protein. Here the sample spans 750,000 to 850,000 distinct CDR3 sequences, about 10% being singletons. With 3 bases removed from V and 0 bases from J, the gap between germline ends came to 8 bases. From germline, CDR1 is KGHSH and CDR2 LQKENI. The CDR3 is made up of 14 amino acids. This TCR was sampled from a male donor with ankylosing spondylitis. The chain recombines TRBV18 with TRBJ2-5; D possibly corresponds to TRBD1 (5 bases). The sample taken for sequencing was blood, either unsorted or a sorted T cell fraction (not recorded which). CDR3 nucleotides: TGTGCCAGCTCACCGAAGGGGTACCAAGAGACCCAGTACTTC. Its translation is CASSPKGYQETQYF.